This record looks at one TCR beta chain sequence and its context. The V gene's germline CDR1 is LGHNA and CDR2 YNFKEQ. V was pared by 0 bases and J by 0 bases, with 12 bases between. The CDR3 has 18 amino acids. The sample belongs to a study of blood T cell repertoires in COVID-19. About the research overall: COVID-19 samples, acute and convalescent, were from the United States, Italy and Spain. The cDNA or gDNA used as material had been derived from T cells, B-cell-depleted T cells, or PBMCs.

Profiling relied on immunoSEQ multiplex PCR, and the TCRdb table lists in-frame clones only, not all of them. Among about 220,000 clones listed, 85% to 90% were seen once. Those enrolled, adults aged roughly 18 to 89 years, came from about two dozen US areas. The sequence was obtained from a woman between 45 and 65 years old with acute COVID-19. The specimen sequenced was PBMCs or T cells enriched from blood (not recorded which). The chain links TRBV4-2 to TRBJ2-6; D call uncertain. CDR3 DNA sequence: TGTGCCAGCAGCCAAGATTACATAAGTAACTCTGGGGCCAACGTCCTGACTTTC. Translating it yields CASSQDYISNSGANVLTF.